These 32 T cell receptor beta chains came from one sample sequenced in a study of pediatric ulcerative colitis. The assay was immunoSEQ multiplex PCR, and TCRdb's table has in-frame clones only and misses some. The table includes 20,000 to 25,000 clones, about 65% detected once. The rectum was sampled with one to two pinch biopsies at colonoscopy. The specimen sequenced was gut tissue. The receptors were sampled from a boy aged 10-17 years with severe ulcerative colitis.

This clone came up a few times. V gene TRBV18 combines with J gene TRBJ1-4; 9 nucleotides line up with TRBD1. The germline V gene has CDR1 KGHSH and CDR2 LQKENI. There are 15 residues in the CDR3. The V segment lost 2 bases and the J segment 8 bases; nucleotides outside the gene matches: 6. CDR3 loop: CASSPGTGLLEKLFF. The CDR3 DNA is TGTGCCAGCTCACCAGGGACAGGGCTGTTGGAAAAACTGTTTTTT.

This clone was observed a few times. The chain carries TRBV10-3 and TRBJ2-2; no reliable D call. The V end was cut by 2 bases, the J end by 8 bases, with 6 bases between. This CDR3 spans 12 amino acids. Per the germline V gene, CDR1 is ENHRY and CDR2 is SYGVKD. The DNA of the CDR3 is TGTGCCATCAGTGAGGAAAAGGGGGAGCTGTTTTTT. It codes for CAISEEKGELFF.

This clone has more than one count but fewer than ten. The chain has TRBV20-1 and TRBJ2-7; D gene ambiguous. Germline CDR1 is DFQATT and CDR2 is SNEGSKA (reference sequence). Trimming took off 7 bases at V and 4 bases at J, with 11 bases between the two ends. The CDR3 has 11 amino acids. CDR3 nucleotides: TGCAGTGTGATGATCGGTTACGAGCAGTACTTC. Protein product: CSVMIGYEQYF.

The chain is built from TRBV9 and TRBJ1-1; D is possibly TRBD1 (5 bases). Germline V gives CDR1 SGDLS, CDR2 YYNGEE. There are 14 residues in the CDR3. Deletions cut 4 bases from V and 7 bases from J, with 17 bases between. CDR3 sequence reads: CASSPGGAGREAFF. The CDR3 DNA reads as TGTGCCAGCAGCCCGGGCGGGGCCGGGCGTGAAGCTTTCTTT.

The chain has TRBV4-2 and TRBJ2-7; perhaps D is TRBD1 or TRBD2 (5 bases each). CDR1 and CDR2 from the germline V gene are LGHNA and YNFKEQ. This CDR3 is 15 amino acids long. The V gene lost 4 bases and the J gene lost 0 bases, with 13 bases spanning the gap. CDR3 in amino acids: CASSLRGAPSYEQYF. DNA for the CDR3: TGTGCCAGCAGCCTACGAGGGGCCCCCTCCTACGAGCAGTACTTC.

The chain recombines TRBV19 with TRBJ1-3; D gene uncertain. Germline V gives CDR1 LNHDA, CDR2 SQIVND (reference sequence). The CDR3 covers 17 residues. Trimming cost V 9 bases and J 0 bases, with 21 bases left between them. CDR3 DNA: TGTGCCAGCCAAGAAAGGCTTTTATTTTCCTCTGGAAACACCATATATTTT. This gives the protein CASQERLLFSSGNTIYF.

V usage is TRBV7-8 and J usage is TRBJ2-3; TRBD2 might be the D (7 bases). With 1 base removed from V and 7 bases from J, the gap between germline ends came to 12 bases. The CDR3 length is 14 residues. Germline CDR1 and CDR2: SGHVS and FQNEAQ. Here the CDR3 DNA reads TGTGCCAGCAGCTTAGTCGCGGGGGCAAATACGCAGTATTTT. It is translated as CASSLVAGANTQYF.

CDR3 sequence (DNA): TGTGCCAGCAGCCTAAACAGGGTCAATGAGCAGTTCTTC. This gives the protein CASSLNRVNEQFF. The chain is built from TRBV7-2 and TRBJ2-1, with D possibly TRBD1 on 6 matching bases. CDR3 size: 13 residues. Germline lookup yields CDR1 SGHTA and CDR2 FQGNSA. V was pared by 5 bases and J by 6 bases, with 11 bases between.

This clone was detected a few times. The CDR3 region is CASSPGNTGELFF. In nucleotides, the CDR3 is TGTGCCAGCAGCCCTGGGAACACCGGGGAGCTGTTTTTT. The chain recombines TRBV7-3 with TRBJ2-2; D unresolved. CDR1 is SGHTA, CDR2 FQGTGA, per germline. The CDR3 extends over 13 amino acids. Between the trimmed V and J ends, which lost 5 bases and 1 base, there was a span of 5 bases.

This clone appeared a single time. The sample has other DNA sequences that encode this CDR3 too. The chain has TRBV4-1 and TRBJ2-3; 7 positions agree with TRBD2. The CDR3 sequence is 17 residues long. Per germline, CDR1 MGHRA and CDR2 YSYEKL. J gave up 2 bases and V 0 bases, and 8 bases lay outside the gene matches. CDR3 in amino acids: CASSQEAAGDSTDTQYF. The CDR3 DNA reads as TGCGCCAGCAGCCAAGAGGCCGCGGGGGATTCCACAGATACGCAGTATTTT.

The chain links TRBV5-6 to TRBJ2-7; TRBD2 is a possible D gene (5 bases). Germline lookup yields CDR1 SGHDT and CDR2 YYEEEE. There are 15 residues in the CDR3. V dropped 4 bases and J dropped 2 bases, with 16 bases sitting between them. In DNA form, the CDR3 reads TGTGCCAGCAGCCCGCCGGGCGGGCCTACCTACGAGCAGTACTTC. This gives the protein CASSPPGGPTYEQYF. Using reference TRBV5-6 and TRBJ2-7 for the parts outside the CDR3, the full variable domain is DAGVTQSPTHLIKTRGQQVTLRCSPKSGHDTVSWYQQALGQGPQFIFQYYEEEERQRGNFPDRFSGHQFPNYSSELNVNALLLGDSALYLCASSPPGGPTYEQYFGPGTRLTVT.

This rearrangement joins TRBV30 to TRBJ1-5; TRBD1 matches at 7 bases. V gave up 5 bases and J gave up 0 bases; unmatched junction bases: 7. The CDR3 has 15 amino acids. Germline CDR1 and CDR2: GTSNPN and SVGIG (reference sequence). CDR3 sequence: CAWQGGAYSNQPQHF. The CDR3 DNA reads TGTGCCTGGCAAGGGGGCGCCTATAGCAATCAGCCCCAGCATTTT. The variable domain in full, with the rest retrieved from reference TRBV30 and TRBJ1-5, is SQTIHQWPATLVQPVGSPLSLECTVEGTSNPNLYWYRQAAGRGLQLLFYSVGIGQISSEVPQNLSASRPQDRQFILSSKKLLLSDSGFYLCAWQGGAYSNQPQHFGDGTRLSIL.

The V call is TRBV7-2, the J call TRBJ1-1; 7 positions agree with TRBD1. Germline CDR1 SGHTA, CDR2 FQGNSA. The length of the CDR3 is 12 residues. Trimming took 5 bases from V and 10 from J; bases not matched to a gene: 7. This CDR3 reads CASSPPAGGAFF. The DNA for the CDR3 is TGTGCCAGCAGCCCACCCGCAGGGGGAGCTTTCTTT.

The rearrangement links TRBV20-1 to TRBJ2-3, with D uncertain. CDR1 DFQATT and CDR2 SNEGSKA come from the germline V gene (reference sequence). V was shortened by 1 base and J by 6 bases, with 5 bases between the two germline ends. The CDR3 runs to 11 residues. In DNA form, the CDR3 reads TGCAGTGCTAGAGGCTCGGATACGCAGTATTTT. This encodes CSARGSDTQYF.

For the CDR3, the DNA is TGCGCCAGCAGCCAAGGTTTCGGTGAGACAGGCGGTGAAAAACTGTTTTTT. The encoded protein is CASSQGFGETGGEKLFF. The V call is TRBV4-1, the J call TRBJ1-4, with D tentatively TRBD1 (6 bases). CDR1 and CDR2 from the germline V gene are MGHRA and YSYEKL. The CDR3 extends over 17 amino acids. V lost 1 base, J lost 7 bases, and 19 bases lay in between.

The chain combines TRBV5-1 with TRBJ2-1; 10 bases align to TRBD1. The CDR3 totals 17 residues. Unmatched junction bases numbered 11, after V lost 1 base and J lost 7 bases. In germline, CDR1 is SGHRS, CDR2 YFSETQ. CDR3 in DNA: TGCGCCAGCAGCTTGACTCCTCCCGGGACAGGGGATAATGAGCAGTTCTTC. It is translated as CASSLTPPGTGDNEQFF.

This clone was counted once. The V gene is TRBV29-1, the J gene TRBJ2-3; possibly TRBD1 or TRBD2 for D (5 bases each). The CDR3 is 11 residues long. Trimming left V 3 bases short and J 10 bases short, with 11 bases between. Germline values: CDR1 SQVTM, CDR2 ANQGSEA. The CDR3 DNA sequence: TGCAGCGTTGACCCCGGGGCGGCGCAGTATTTT. Translating gives CSVDPGAAQYF.

This chain connects TRBV2 to TRBJ2-2, with 10 bases lining up with TRBD1. Trimming at V came to 6 bases and at J to 6 bases, leaving 7 bases not matched to a gene. The V gene's germline CDR1 is SNHLY and CDR2 FYNNEI. The CDR3 is made up of 15 amino acids. For the CDR3, the DNA is TGTGCCAGCAGGCGGACAGGGGGACAGTCCGGGGAGCTGTTTTTT. This sequence encodes CASRRTGGQSGELFF.

For this clone: Germline is not matched at one junction end, which may reflect a read error. The chain is built from TRBV30 and TRBJ1-1; TRBD1 matches at 7 bases. This CDR3 contains 14 residues. Germline V gene data show CDR1 as GTSNPN and CDR2 as SVGIG (reference sequence). In DNA form, the CDR3 reads TGTGCCTGGACCACAACCCCGAAGGACAGGCGACTCACCTTT. It encodes CAWTTTPKDRRLTF.

This clone showed up just a few times. This chain connects TRBV18 to TRBJ1-1, with D perhaps matching TRBD1 (5 bases). Germline V CDR1 and CDR2: KGHSH, LQKENI. This CDR3 is built from 14 residues. Trimming took 2 bases from V and 3 from J, leaving 10 bases between them. CDR3 coding DNA: TGTGCCAGCTCACCAGGGCCGGGGCACACTGAAGCTTTCTTT. It yields the protein CASSPGPGHTEAFF. The whole variable domain, remainder taken from reference TRBV18 and TRBJ1-1, is NAGVMQNPRHLVRRRGQEARLRCSPMKGHSHVYWYRQLPEEGLKFMVYLQKENIIDESGMPKERFSAEFPKEGPSILRIQQVVRGDSAAYFCASSPGPGHTEAFFGQGTRLTVV.

This clone was counted only a few times. The chain links TRBV27 to TRBJ2-7; 13 bases are shared with TRBD2. There are 14 residues in the CDR3. Per the germline V gene, CDR1 is MNHEY and CDR2 is SMNVEV (reference sequence). Trimming at V came to 6 bases and at J to 5 bases, leaving 4 bases not matched to a gene. CDR3 nucleotides: TGTGCCAGCAGACTAGCGGGGGGGCGAGACGAGCAGTACTTC. Amino acids: CASRLAGGRDEQYF.

This chain links TRBV5-4 with TRBJ1-6; 10 positions agree with TRBD1. V trimming: 3 bases; J trimming: 9 bases; junction bases outside the gene matches: 6. Germline lookup yields CDR1 SGHNT and CDR2 YYREEE (reference sequence). The CDR3 has 15 amino acids. CDR3 region: CASSSPDRGSSPLHF. DNA for the CDR3: TGTGCCAGCAGCTCCCCGGACAGGGGGAGTTCACCCCTCCACTTT.

V usage is TRBV19 and J usage is TRBJ2-1, with 9 bases matching TRBD1. The CDR3 length is 13 residues. Germline V gives CDR1 LNHDA, CDR2 SQIVND (reference sequence). Trimming took 10 bases from V and 6 from J; bases not matched to a gene: 7. The CDR3 nucleotides are TGTGCCACAAACAGGGGGCAGGTCAATGAGCAGTTCTTC. This encodes CATNRGQVNEQFF.

This chain links TRBV29-1 with TRBJ1-2; unclear D gene. CDR3 length: 12 amino acids. Trimming removed 7 bases at V and 3 bases at J, with 12 bases between. The germline V gene encodes CDR1 SQVTM and CDR2 ANQGSEA. Written as DNA, the CDR3 is TGCAGCGCCTCAGCTGGGGACTATGGCTACACCTTC. Translation: CSASAGDYGYTF.

The J gene is TRBJ2-3, the V gene TRBV30, with 9 positions matching TRBD1. The CDR3 sequence is 13 residues long. CDR1 is GTSNPN, CDR2 SVGIG, per germline (reference sequence). V lost 3 bases and J lost 3; bases outside the gene matches: 1. CDR3 protein: CAWRQGATDTQYF. In nucleotides, the CDR3 is TGTGCCTGGAGACAGGGGGCAACAGATACGCAGTATTTT.

This chain connects TRBV9 to TRBJ2-5; a weak D match, TRBD2 (6 bases). Trimming removed 4 bases at V and 2 bases at J, with 15 bases between. Germline V lookup: CDR1 SGDLS, CDR2 YYNGEE. This CDR3 region has 15 residues. The CDR3 bases are TGTGCCAGCAGCTTCCGTACGGGGGAACAAGAGACCCAGTACTTC. Translation: CASSFRTGEQETQYF.

The rearrangement uses TRBV5-1 and TRBJ2-5, with 7 bases lining up with TRBD1. V shed 2 bases and J 5 bases; nucleotides not matched to a gene: 0. Germline V CDR1 and CDR2: SGHRS, YFSETQ. The CDR3 extends over 12 amino acids. The CDR3, as DNA: TGCGCCAGCAGCTTCAGGGGGGAGACCCAGTACTTC. Protein: CASSFRGETQYF. Full variable domain (missing parts from reference TRBV5-1 and TRBJ2-5): KAGVTQTPRYLIKTRGQQVTLSCSPISGHRSVSWYQQTPGQGLQFLFEYFSETQRNKGNFPGRFSGRQFSNSRSEMNVSTLELGDSALYLCASSFRGETQYFGPGTRLLVL.

This clone was counted once. V is TRBV4-3 and J is TRBJ2-3, with 8 bases matching TRBD1. The CDR3 totals 14 residues. V was clipped by 3 bases and J by 5 bases; unmatched bases: 4. CDR1 is LGHNA, CDR2 YSLEER, per germline. CDR3 protein: CASSQATGGDTQYF. The DNA for the CDR3 is TGCGCCAGCAGCCAGGCCACAGGGGGAGATACGCAGTATTTT.

The rearrangement links TRBV18 to TRBJ2-7; tentative D call: TRBD2 (6 bases). The CDR3 runs to 14 residues. Germline loops: CDR1 KGHSH, CDR2 LQKENI. V was trimmed by 2 bases and J by 4 bases, leaving 12 bases between them. CDR3 sequence reads: CASSPNGGSYEQYF. CDR3 nucleotide sequence: TGTGCCAGCTCACCAAACGGGGGAAGTTACGAGCAGTACTTC.

The chain couples TRBV29-1 to TRBJ2-7; TRBD1 agrees at 8 bases. The trim removed 6 bases at V and 6 bases at J, leaving 7 bases unmatched. Germline lookup yields CDR1 SQVTM and CDR2 ANQGSEA. This CDR3 region has 12 residues. The chain's CDR3 is CSVGQGEGEQYF. The CDR3 DNA is TGCAGCGTAGGACAGGGAGAAGGCGAGCAGTACTTC.

The V gene is TRBV2, the J gene TRBJ1-5; 11 bases align to TRBD1. Germline CDR1 reads SNHLY; CDR2 reads FYNNEI. V gave up 6 bases and J gave up 2 bases; unmatched junction bases: 6. The CDR3 totals 16 residues. This chain's CDR3 is CASSRGQGAGNQPQHF. The CDR3 coding sequence is TGTGCCAGCAGCCGAGGACAGGGGGCAGGCAATCAGCCCCAGCATTTT.

V and J are TRBV6-6 and TRBJ1-4; D unresolved. The ends were cut back, 3 bases at V and 8 bases at J, with 16 bases in the middle. The CDR3 has 15 amino acids. CDR1 and CDR2 (germline): MNHNY, SVGAGI (reference sequence). The CDR3 region is CASSYSLQAGEKLFF. The CDR3 DNA is TGTGCCAGCAGTTATAGTCTACAAGCGGGGGAAAAACTGTTTTTT.